These 3 T cell receptor beta chains came from one sample sequenced in a study of HIV-infected patients and healthy controls. TCRdb called the 5' RACE reads again in MiXCR, with one record for every CDR3 protein. The sample shows some 67,000 distinct CDR3 sequences, roughly 16% of them seen only once. Sequenced sample: CD4+ T cells from blood. These receptors all stem from a human donor in good health.

The sample holds a few counts of this clonotype. DNA for the CDR3: TGTGCCAGCAGCACCTTCCCGGGACAGGCGTCCTACGGTGAGCAGTTCTTC. It yields the protein CASSTFPGQASYGEQFF. The chain uses TRBV2 and TRBJ2-1, with 8 bases matching TRBD1. Germline loops: CDR1 SNHLY, CDR2 FYNNEI. The junction had 19 bases not matched to a gene; V was cut back by 6 bases and J by 9 bases. The length of the CDR3 is 17 residues.

The rearrangement joins TRBV6-2 or TRBV6-3 to TRBJ2-3; 12 bases match TRBD2. V lost 0 bases and J lost 2; bases outside the gene matches: 9. The CDR3 sequence is 19 residues long. Germline CDR1 MNHEY, CDR2 SVGEGT. CDR3 in amino acids: CASSYSSSGGAFFTDTQYF. CDR3 nucleotide sequence: TGTGCCAGCAGTTACTCTTCTAGCGGGGGGGCCTTTTTCACAGATACGCAGTATTTT.

The rearrangement joins TRBV12-3 or TRBV12-4 to TRBJ1-4; the D is unclear. The CDR3 loop spans 14 amino acids. Trimming took off 6 bases at V and 8 bases at J, with 16 bases between the two ends. This CDR3 is CASRSAGSQEKLFF. In DNA form, the CDR3 reads TGTGCCAGCAGGTCTGCCGGGAGCCAGGAAAAACTGTTTTTT.